This T cell receptor beta chain was retrieved from a study of vaccination and CD4 T cells after COVID-19. Study details: Spike peptides, overlapping and drawn from SARS-CoV-2, HCoV-NL63, HCoV-OC43 and HCoV-229E, were used to stimulate cells.

The study sequenced cultured CD4+ T cell DNA using the Oncomine TCR Beta short-read assay. The template was genomic DNA from cultured CD4+ T cells. TCRdb itself ran the PCR reads through MiXCR, one entry per CDR3 protein. The data hold around 11,000 distinct CDR3 sequences, with 40% observed a single time. This clonotype was recorded a few times. The antigen is not known. The CDR3 runs 17 residues. The J segment lost 2 bases and the V segment lost 3 bases, leaving 9 bases of the junction unmatched. CDR1 and CDR2 from the germline V gene are MNHEY and SMNVEV (reference sequence). Specified treatment: roughly 10-day PBMC culture with coronavirus spike peptide pools or control peptides (ViraFEST assay). Samples of CD4+ T cells were obtained from the unexposed donor before the COVID-19 pandemic (2011-2018). Each well held more than 1.5 million PBMCs in IL-2 (around 10 IU/ml) medium with about 9.6 ug/ml peptide pools.

The chain has TRBV27 and TRBJ2-3, with 9 bases fitting TRBD2. The sequence was obtained from a human donor in good health. Sequences were obtained from CD4+ T cells from blood, cultured in vitro. CDR3 nucleotide sequence: TGTGCCAGCAGTTTCGGAGCGGGAGGCCCTCTCACAGATACGCAGTATTTT. Its protein product is CASSFGAGGPLTDTQYF.